Below, 32 T cell receptor beta chains from the same sample are listed, as sequenced in a study of T cell responses to AZD1222 COVID-19 vaccine. Assay: immunoSEQ multiplex PCR; the TCRdb copy retains only in-frame clones and omits some. The sample includes 160,000 or so clones, about 91% seen only once; the top ten take around 0.99%. This specimen was peripheral blood, taken 28 days after the second AZD1222 dose. Every receptor here comes from an adult who received the AZD1222 COVID-19 vaccine.

The chain links TRBV7-8 to TRBJ1-5; 7 bases agree with TRBD1. Germline V lookup: CDR1 SGHVS, CDR2 FQNEAQ. V lost 5 bases to trimming and J lost 1 base; unmatched junction nucleotides: 8. This CDR3 is built from 16 residues. The CDR3 DNA sequence: TGTGCCAGCAGCAGGGAGGGGGCACGGAGCAATCAGCCCCAGCATTTT. It is translated as CASSREGARSNQPQHF.

This chain uses TRBV7-9 with TRBJ1-5, with D possibly being TRBD1 (5 bases). The CDR3 runs to 12 residues. Trimming removed 0 bases from V and 8 bases from J, with 5 bases in between. Germline lookup yields CDR1 SEHNR and CDR2 FQNEAQ (reference sequence). CDR3 residues: CASSLATEPQHF. In DNA, the CDR3 is TGTGCCAGCAGCTTAGCGACAGAGCCCCAGCATTTT.

The chain employs TRBV4-1 and TRBJ2-7; 8 nucleotides agree with TRBD2. Germline loops: CDR1 MGHRA, CDR2 YSYEKL. The CDR3 extends over 16 amino acids. The trim removed 4 bases at V and 3 bases at J, leaving 11 bases unmatched. CDR3 nucleotide sequence: TGCGCCAGCAGCCTCCTTAGCGGGGTCACCGTCTACGAGCAGTACTTC. Translation: CASSLLSGVTVYEQYF.

The count of this clone is one. V gene TRBV27 combines with J gene TRBJ1-2; no clear D gene. The V gene's germline CDR1 is MNHEY and CDR2 SMNVEV (reference sequence). Trimming cost V 3 bases and J 8 bases, with 19 bases left between them. This CDR3 is 15 amino acids long. The CDR3 DNA is TGTGCCAGCAGTTTCTCGCGGGTGTCCAATAGGGGCTACACCTTC. Amino acids: CASSFSRVSNRGYTF.

For the CDR3, the DNA is TGTGCCAGCAGCCCAACAGGGGACACTGAAGCTTTCTTT. Translated, it gives CASSPTGDTEAFF. This chain joins TRBV6-5 and TRBJ1-1, with 7 nucleotides matching TRBD1. CDR1 MNHEY and CDR2 SVGAGI come from the germline V gene. J lost 3 bases, V lost 6 bases, and 4 bases had no gene match. The CDR3 has 13 residues.

V gene TRBV5-5 combines with J gene TRBJ1-2, with D uncertain. Trimming removed 0 bases at V and 3 bases at J, with 9 bases between. Per the germline V gene, CDR1 is SGHKS and CDR2 is YYEKEE (reference sequence). The CDR3 has 14 amino acids. This chain's CDR3 is CASSLATDDYGYTF. The CDR3 DNA is TGTGCCAGCAGCTTGGCTACAGATGACTATGGCTACACCTTC.

V gene TRBV7-2 combines with J gene TRBJ2-3; 8 positions match TRBD2. Per the germline V gene, CDR1 is SGHTA and CDR2 is FQGNSA. CDR3 size: 16 residues. J was trimmed by 2 bases and V by 3 bases; bases with no gene match: 7. CDR3 loop: CASSFSGAGNTDTQYF. In nucleotides, the CDR3 is TGTGCCAGCAGCTTTAGCGGGGCGGGAAACACAGATACGCAGTATTTT.

The rearrangement links TRBV7-9 to TRBJ1-2; D ambiguous. Trimming removed 1 base from V and 5 bases from J, with 11 bases in between. The V gene's germline CDR1 is SEHNR and CDR2 FQNEAQ (reference sequence). The CDR3 is 14 residues long. CDR3 residues: CASSLDDPVYGYTF. The CDR3 DNA reads as TGTGCCAGCAGCTTAGATGACCCGGTATATGGCTACACCTTC. The full variable domain, its missing parts supplied by reference TRBV7-9 and TRBJ1-2, is DTGVSQNPRHKITKRGQNVTFRCDPISEHNRLYWYRQTLGQGPEFLTYFQNEAQLEKSRLLSDRFSAERPKGSFSTLEIQRTEQGDSAMYLCASSLDDPVYGYTFGSGTRLTVV.

This clone was counted between two and nine times. This sequence joins TRBV7-9 and TRBJ2-2, with 13 bases that match TRBD2. CDR3 length equals 19 residues. Germline CDR1 and CDR2: SEHNR and FQNEAQ (reference sequence). With 3 bases clipped from V and 1 base from J, the junction kept 8 bases outside the gene matches. Written as DNA, the CDR3 is TGTGCCAGCAGCTTGATGCGACTAGCGGGGGGCTTGAACACCGGGGAGCTGTTTTTT. It specifies CASSLMRLAGGLNTGELFF.

The V call is TRBV5-1, the J call TRBJ1-3; D remains unclear. This CDR3 contains 16 residues. Germline CDR1 SGHRS, CDR2 YFSETQ. V was trimmed by 2 bases and J by 0 bases, leaving 12 bases between them. This chain's CDR3 is CASSFTMMSSGNTIYF. The CDR3 coding sequence is TGCGCCAGCAGCTTCACGATGATGAGCTCTGGAAACACCATATATTTT. The entire variable domain, with the rest obtained from reference TRBV5-1 and TRBJ1-3, is as follows: KAGVTQTPRYLIKTRGQQVTLSCSPISGHRSVSWYQQTPGQGLQFLFEYFSETQRNKGNFPGRFSGRQFSNSRSEMNVSTLELGDSALYLCASSFTMMSSGNTIYFGEGSWLTVV.

The table lists this clone with a few counts. The genes are TRBV6-1 and TRBJ1-6; D is unresolved. CDR1 MNHNS and CDR2 SASEGT come from the germline V gene. This CDR3 is built from 16 residues. Trimming shortened V by 1 base and J by 0 bases, and 7 bases separated the two germline ends. DNA for the CDR3: TGTGCCAGCAGTGAAGACCTCAGCTCCTATAATTCACCCCTCCACTTT. It translates to CASSEDLSSYNSPLHF.

The genes are TRBV7-9 and TRBJ2-2, with unresolved D. The V and J ends lost 0 bases and 6 bases respectively, with 5 bases between them. The germline CDR1 and CDR2 sequences are SEHNR and FQNEAQ (reference sequence). CDR3 length equals 13 residues. CDR3 in DNA: TGTGCCAGCAGCTTAGCGAGTGCCGGGGAGCTGTTTTTT. It specifies CASSLASAGELFF.

This sequence joins TRBV27 and TRBJ1-3; D might be TRBD1 (5 bases). This CDR3 spans 13 amino acids. The germline gives CDR1 MNHEY, CDR2 SMNVEV (reference sequence). Trimming removed 6 bases from V and 0 bases from J, with 6 bases in between. The CDR3, as DNA: TGTGCCAGCAGGGACAACTCTGGAAACACCATATATTTT. It codes for CASRDNSGNTIYF.

This clone was detected only once. The J gene is TRBJ2-6, the V gene TRBV7-9, with D unresolved. V shed 7 bases and J shed 3 bases, with 4 bases lying between them. The CDR3 extends over 12 amino acids. Germline values: CDR1 SEHNR, CDR2 FQNEAQ (reference sequence). The DNA for the CDR3 is TGTGCCAGCAAAGATGGGGCCAACGTCCTGACTTTC. Encoded protein: CASKDGANVLTF.

The chain carries TRBV18 and TRBJ2-6; no firm D call. CDR1 is KGHSH and CDR2 is LQKENI in the germline V gene. The CDR3 length is 15 residues. Trimming removed 3 bases at V and 0 bases at J, with 6 bases between. CDR3 DNA: TGTGCCAGCTCACCTCAGAGCTCTGGGGCCAACGTCCTGACTTTC. This codes for CASSPQSSGANVLTF.

The rearrangement links TRBV6-5 to TRBJ1-1; the D gene is possibly TRBD1 (6 bases). Germline CDR1 and CDR2: MNHEY and SVGAGI. The CDR3 spans 12 residues. V lost 2 bases and J 11 bases, leaving 12 bases between the germline ends. CDR3 DNA sequence: TGTGCCAGCAGTTACGAACAGGGTGAGGCTTTCTTT. Residues: CASSYEQGEAFF.

The V gene is TRBV18, the J gene TRBJ2-7; 11 bases are shared with TRBD2. Germline V gene sequence: CDR1 KGHSH, CDR2 LQKENI. V shed 5 bases, J shed 2 bases, and the junction held 2 bases outside the gene matches. The CDR3 is 14 amino acids. The CDR3 nucleotides are TGTGCCAGCTCAAGTAGCGGGGGGGCCTACGAGCAGTACTTC. Encoded protein: CASSSSGGAYEQYF. The whole variable domain, filled in from reference TRBV18 and TRBJ2-7, reads NAGVMQNPRHLVRRRGQEARLRCSPMKGHSHVYWYRQLPEEGLKFMVYLQKENIIDESGMPKERFSAEFPKEGPSILRIQQVVRGDSAAYFCASSSSGGAYEQYFGPGTRLTVT.

CDR3 coding DNA: TGCGCCAGCAGCTTGTGGGAGCAGCCCCAGCATTTT. Translating gives CASSLWEQPQHF. The chain recombines TRBV5-1 with TRBJ1-5, with D unclear. V was cut by 1 base and J by 7 bases, with 6 bases left in between. The CDR3 runs 12 residues. Germline values: CDR1 SGHRS, CDR2 YFSETQ.

This clone has just one count. The chain carries TRBV7-9 and TRBJ1-2; D perhaps matches TRBD1 (5 bases). V lost 4 bases and J 7 bases, leaving 19 bases between the germline ends. The CDR3 runs 15 residues. Looked up from germline, CDR1 is SEHNR and CDR2 is FQNEAQ (reference sequence). The CDR3 is CASSSGSSWLGGYTF. DNA for the CDR3: TGTGCCAGCAGCTCAGGGTCCTCGTGGCTTGGTGGCTACACCTTC. The full variable domain, its missing parts supplied by reference TRBV7-9 and TRBJ1-2, is DTGVSQNPRHKITKRGQNVTFRCDPISEHNRLYWYRQTLGQGPEFLTYFQNEAQLEKSRLLSDRFSAERPKGSFSTLEIQRTEQGDSAMYLCASSSGSSWLGGYTFGSGTRLTVV.

The CDR3 loop is CAISGRGQSNYGYTF. In nucleotides, the CDR3 is TGTGCCATCAGTGGTAGGGGACAGAGCAACTATGGCTACACCTTC. The chain couples TRBV10-3 to TRBJ1-2; 7 bases map to TRBD1. Germline CDR1 is ENHRY and CDR2 is SYGVKD. The V segment lost 4 bases and the J segment 2 bases; nucleotides outside the gene matches: 7. The CDR3 sequence is 15 residues long.

This chain uses TRBV4-1 with TRBJ1-5; D gene unclear. The CDR3 is 13 residues long. Germline V gives CDR1 MGHRA, CDR2 YSYEKL. The V gene lost 2 bases and the J gene lost 4 bases, with 6 bases spanning the gap. This CDR3 reads CASSQSGNQPQHF. The DNA for the CDR3 is TGCGCCAGCAGCCAATCCGGTAATCAGCCCCAGCATTTT.

This chain connects TRBV18 to TRBJ2-2, with D unclear. This CDR3 is 16 amino acids long. CDR1 and CDR2 (germline): KGHSH, LQKENI. The V end lost 4 bases, the J end lost 5 bases, and 17 bases lay between the germline ends. This chain's CDR3 is CASSRLEGPKTGELFF. The CDR3 nucleotides read TGTGCCAGCTCACGCTTGGAAGGGCCAAAGACCGGGGAGCTGTTTTTT.

The rearrangement uses TRBV10-3 and TRBJ2-3; TRBD2 might be the D (6 bases). The CDR3 contains 15 residues. The ends were cut back, 2 bases at V and 5 bases at J, with 14 bases in the middle. Germline loops: CDR1 ENHRY, CDR2 SYGVKD. The CDR3 DNA reads as TGTGCCATCAGTGAGGTGCGGGGACCGGGAGATACGCAGTATTTT. Translated: CAISEVRGPGDTQYF.

This clone was picked up one time. The chain combines TRBV2 with TRBJ1-1; the match to TRBD1 covers 9 bases. Per germline, CDR1 SNHLY and CDR2 FYNNEI. The CDR3 consists of 12 residues. V dropped 8 bases and J dropped 7; count of bases not matched to a gene: 5. CDR3 protein: CASHRGQGEAFF. The CDR3 nucleotides read TGTGCCAGCCACAGGGGGCAGGGTGAAGCTTTCTTT.

The chain employs TRBV6-1 and TRBJ1-5; D is perhaps TRBD1 (5 bases). The CDR3 contains 16 residues. The germline CDR1 and CDR2 sequences are MNHNS and SASEGT. V lost 1 base and J lost 5, with 15 bases in between. The CDR3 DNA is TGTGCCAGCAGTGAAGTTAGGGGCTGGTCTGATCAGCCCCAGCATTTT. It specifies CASSEVRGWSDQPQHF.

V gene TRBV27 combines with J gene TRBJ2-2; 14 bases align to TRBD2. The CDR3 runs 16 residues. Per germline, CDR1 MNHEY and CDR2 SMNVEV (reference sequence). The trim removed 3 bases at V and 7 bases at J, leaving 4 bases unmatched. CDR3 nucleotides: TGTGCCAGCAGTTTCCGGACTAGCGGGGGGTTCGGGGAGCTGTTTTTT. It specifies CASSFRTSGGFGELFF.

In this sample, this clone turned up once. This rearrangement joins TRBV19 to TRBJ2-3; D unresolved. Per the germline V gene, CDR1 is LNHDA and CDR2 is SQIVND (reference sequence). V lost 2 bases and J lost 6, with 12 bases in between. The CDR3 length is 14 residues. CDR3: CASSISIRVDTQYF. The CDR3 bases are TGTGCCAGTAGTATAAGTATAAGGGTGGATACGCAGTATTTT.

The rearrangement links TRBV12-3 or TRBV12-4 to TRBJ2-1, with 7 bases matching TRBD2. The CDR3 is 13 amino acids. V lost 8 bases, J lost 3 bases, and 4 bases stayed unmatched. Here the CDR3 DNA reads TGTGCCAGCCGAGCGGGGCGCTACAATGAGCAGTTCTTC. Protein: CASRAGRYNEQFF.

The chain recombines TRBV6-5 with TRBJ1-1, with D hard to call. The CDR3 is made up of 13 amino acids. V shed 8 bases and J shed 1 base, with 11 bases lying between them. The germline V gene encodes CDR1 MNHEY and CDR2 SVGAGI. The CDR3 is CASSPNRNTEAFF. DNA of the CDR3: TGTGCCAGCTCACCCAACCGGAACACTGAAGCTTTCTTT.

This sequence joins TRBV6-6 and TRBJ1-5; 10 bases agree with TRBD1. The V gene's germline CDR1 is MNHNY and CDR2 SVGAGI (reference sequence). V gave up 8 bases and J gave up 2 bases; unmatched junction bases: 3. There are 14 residues in the CDR3. This CDR3 is CASRTGGGNQPQHF. The CDR3 nucleotides read TGTGCCAGCCGGACAGGGGGGGGCAATCAGCCCCAGCATTTT.

The V call is TRBV5-1, the J call TRBJ2-2, with D unresolved. Looked up from germline, CDR1 is SGHRS and CDR2 is YFSETQ. Trimming shortened V by 2 bases and J by 4 bases, and 6 bases separated the two germline ends. The CDR3 consists of 13 residues. CDR3 region: CASSLDVTGELFF. The CDR3 region has the DNA TGCGCCAGCAGCTTAGACGTCACCGGGGAGCTGTTTTTT.

This clone is a singleton in its sample. One end of the junction is discordant with germline, which a read error may explain. This chain connects TRBV30 to TRBJ1-4, with D unclear. Germline V lookup: CDR1 GTSNPN, CDR2 SVGIG (reference sequence). CDR3 length: 12 residues. The chain's CDR3 is CACSEVGEKLFF. CDR3 nucleotides: TGTGCCTGTAGTGAGGTGGGGGAAAAACTGTTTTTT.